The 14 T cell receptor beta chains below were found in one sample sequenced in a study of blood T cell repertoires in COVID-19. Generated by immunoSEQ multiplex PCR, the TCRdb table keeps only in-frame clones and is missing some. This sample has under 90,000 clones, with roughly 90% found just once. The sequenced sample was peripheral blood. The origin of the receptors is a man in his forties or fifties with COVID-19, enrolled during active disease.

This chain links TRBV6-5 with TRBJ2-1; TRBD1 might be the D (5 bases). V gave up 2 bases and J gave up 8 bases, with 13 bases separating them. Germline loops: CDR1 MNHEY, CDR2 SVGAGI. CDR3 length equals 14 residues. CDR3 bases: TGTGCCAGCAGTTACCAACAGGCCGGACATGAGCAGTTCTTC. Its translation is CASSYQQAGHEQFF.

This rearrangement joins TRBV3-1 (or the pseudogene TRBV3-2) to TRBJ2-2; D is possibly TRBD2 (7 bases). This CDR3 spans 15 amino acids. V was trimmed by 5 bases and J by 5 bases, leaving 15 bases between them. Germline loops: CDR1 LGHDT, CDR2 YNNKEL (reference sequence). The CDR3 DNA follows: TGTGCCAGCAGCACCCAAGGGGGGGGTACCGGGGAGCTGTTTTTT. Amino acids: CASSTQGGGTGELFF.

The rearrangement links TRBV6-5 to TRBJ2-1, with 7 bases aligning to TRBD1. V lost 5 bases to trimming and J lost 8 bases; unmatched junction nucleotides: 9. The CDR3 is made up of 14 amino acids. Per the germline V gene, CDR1 is MNHEY and CDR2 is SVGAGI. CDR3 amino acids: CASSLRQGSDEQFF. The DNA for the CDR3 is TGTGCCAGCAGTCTCCGACAGGGATCGGATGAGCAGTTCTTC.

This clone has just one count. The chain couples TRBV6-5 to TRBJ1-6, with D perhaps matching TRBD1 (5 bases). The CDR3 length is 14 residues. Looked up from germline, CDR1 is MNHEY and CDR2 is SVGAGI. V dropped 6 bases and J dropped 8 bases, with 14 bases sitting between them. The CDR3 DNA reads as TGTGCCAGCAGCATGGGGGGTTATGATTCACCCCTCCACTTT. It codes for CASSMGGYDSPLHF.

The chain joins TRBV6-1 to TRBJ2-3; D is perhaps TRBD1 (7 bases). V was shortened by 2 bases and J by 10 bases, with 22 bases between the two germline ends. The germline V gene has CDR1 MNHNS and CDR2 SASEGT. This CDR3 has 16 amino acids. In DNA, the CDR3 is TGTGCCAGCAGTGAACTGGGGGGACAGACTGTCACTGCGCAGTATTTT. It is translated as CASSELGGQTVTAQYF.

The gene calls are TRBV14 and TRBJ2-1; unclear D gene. Germline V gene data show CDR1 as SGHDN and CDR2 as FVKESK. The ends were cut back, 0 bases at V and 6 bases at J, with 9 bases in the middle. The CDR3 has 14 residues. CDR3 amino acids: CASSQEVYSNEQFF. CDR3 DNA sequence: TGTGCCAGCAGCCAAGAAGTCTACTCCAATGAGCAGTTCTTC.

This clone was detected only once. The V and J genes are TRBV3-1 (or the pseudogene TRBV3-2) and TRBJ2-4; 8 nucleotides line up with TRBD2. CDR1 is LGHDT, CDR2 YNNKEL, per germline (reference sequence). The CDR3 is 15 amino acids. J was trimmed by 4 bases and V by 5 bases; bases with no gene match: 7. The CDR3 is CASSSAGAKKNIQYF. DNA for the CDR3: TGTGCCAGCAGCTCAGCGGGAGCTAAAAAAAACATTCAGTACTTC.

This clone was seen more than once but under ten times. The rearrangement links TRBV6-5 to TRBJ1-5, with 9 bases identical to TRBD1. Germline V gene sequence: CDR1 MNHEY, CDR2 SVGAGI. The CDR3 spans 15 residues. After removal of 6 bases from V and 3 bases from J, the junction contained 6 bases not matched to a gene. For the CDR3, the DNA is TGTGCCAGCAGGTCGACAGGGGGAAACAATCAGCCCCAGCATTTT. It is translated as CASRSTGGNNQPQHF.

This clone was detected only once. This chain joins TRBV28 and TRBJ2-5; TRBD2 matches 8 bases. CDR1 and CDR2 (germline): MDHEN, SYDVKM. The CDR3 length is 15 residues. Losses at the gene ends were 5 bases for V and 5 bases for J; bases not matched to a gene: 10. The CDR3 nucleotides read TGTGCCAGCAGTCCCCCCGGGGGGGGCGAGGAGACCCAGTACTTC. Translating it yields CASSPPGGGEETQYF.

The chain combines TRBV5-5 with TRBJ1-2; no clear D. This CDR3 is built from 13 residues. Per the germline V gene, CDR1 is SGHKS and CDR2 is YYEKEE (reference sequence). Trimming took off 4 bases at V and 3 bases at J, with 10 bases between the two ends. In DNA form, the CDR3 reads TGTGCCAGCAGCGATTGGAGGGACTATGGCTACACCTTC. The encoded protein is CASSDWRDYGYTF.

The chain is built from TRBV11-2 and TRBJ2-7; D remains ambiguous. The CDR3 is 13 residues long. Germline V lookup: CDR1 SGHAT, CDR2 FQNNGV. Between the trimmed V and J ends, which lost 4 bases and 1 base, there was a span of 8 bases. The CDR3 sequence: CASSSEVSYEQYF. The CDR3, as DNA: TGTGCCAGCAGCTCCGAGGTTTCCTACGAGCAGTACTTC. Using reference TRBV11-2 and TRBJ2-7 for the parts outside the CDR3, the full variable domain is EAGVAQSPRYKIIEKRQSVAFWCNPISGHATLYWYQQILGQGPKLLIQFQNNGVVDDSQLPKDRFSAERLKGVDSTLKIQPAKLEDSAVYLCASSSEVSYEQYFGPGTRLTVT.

The genes are TRBV2 and TRBJ2-7, with a weak D call TRBD1 (5 bases). The CDR3 totals 13 residues. The germline V and J ends were trimmed by 6 bases and 9 bases, with 18 bases remaining between them. From germline, CDR1 is SNHLY and CDR2 FYNNEI. The CDR3 sequence: CASRRTLLRVQYF. Written as DNA, the CDR3 is TGTGCCAGCAGACGGACATTGCTACGGGTGCAGTACTTC. Variable domain in full (rest from reference TRBV2 and TRBJ2-7): EPEVTQTPSHQVTQMGQEVILRCVPISNHLYFYWYRQILGQKVEFLVSFYNNEISEKSEIFDDQFSVERPDGSNFTLKIRSTKLEDSAMYFCASRRTLLRVQYFGPGTRLTVT.

CDR3 nucleotides: TGTGCCAGCAGTTTGGTAGGGGGTAACACTGAAGCTTTCTTT. It yields the protein CASSLVGGNTEAFF. The chain has TRBV6-2 or TRBV6-3 and TRBJ1-1, with D possibly TRBD1 on 6 matching bases. Trimming took 4 bases from V and 2 from J, leaving 11 bases between them. Per germline, CDR1 MNHEY and CDR2 SVGEGT. The length of the CDR3 is 14 residues.

This chain joins TRBV7-9 and TRBJ1-2, with a weak D call TRBD1 (5 bases). The V end lost 1 base, the J end lost 6 bases, and 18 bases lay between the germline ends. This CDR3 is 16 amino acids long. Germline lookup yields CDR1 SEHNR and CDR2 FQNEAQ (reference sequence). The DNA for the CDR3 is TGTGCCAGCAGCTTAGACCCTCGAAGGGGCGGACATGGCTACACCTTC. Its translation is CASSLDPRRGGHGYTF. Together with reference TRBV7-9 and TRBJ1-2, the CDR3 gives the full variable domain: DTGVSQNPRHKITKRGQNVTFRCDPISEHNRLYWYRQTLGQGPEFLTYFQNEAQLEKSRLLSDRFSAERPKGSFSTLEIQRTEQGDSAMYLCASSLDPRRGGHGYTFGSGTRLTVV.